This T cell receptor beta chain was captured in a study of T cell repertoires in cytomegalovirus infection. TCRdb used MiXCR to reprocess the reads, holding one entry per CDR3 protein. This sample yields 830,000 or so distinct CDR3 sequences, of which 30% to 35% are seen a single time; 9.5% to 15% belongs to the top ten. Concerning this clonotype itself: Its antigen is not known.

J gave up 1 base and V 6 bases, and 0 bases lay outside the gene matches. The CDR3 consists of 14 residues. Germline values: CDR1 SQVTM, CDR2 ANQGSEA. This rearrangement joins TRBV29-1 to TRBJ2-3, with 14 bases matching TRBD2. This sample comprised cultured CD8+ T cells from PBMCs, obtained from culture after CMV antigen stimulation. The sequence was obtained from a human donor in good health (CMV status not recorded). Some clones in this sample may be carry-over from other donors' samples. Written as DNA, the CDR3 is TGCAGCGTGACTAGCGGGGGGGGCACAGATACGCAGTATTTT. Residues: CSVTSGGGTDTQYF.